This TCR beta chain originates from a study of shared clonotypes between healthy human individuals. Sequencing was performed with immunoSEQ multiplex PCR; in TCRdb, only in-frame clones are kept and a portion is missing. This sample has a few million clones, with just over 90% found just once. V dropped 9 bases and J dropped 6 bases, with 13 bases sitting between them. This CDR3 has 12 residues. Germline-derived CDR1 and CDR2 are LNHNV and YYDKDF (reference sequence). Terminally differentiated effector memory CD45RA+ cells were excluded from the naive CD8 cells, which were CD45RO-negative and positively selected for CCR7.

The source is a young man in good health. Some clones in this sample may be carry-over from other donors' samples. Input material: naive CD8+ T cells from PBMCs. This chain links TRBV15 with TRBJ2-3; tentatively, D is TRBD1 (6 bases). This CDR3 reads CATEDSRDTQYF. The CDR3 DNA reads TGTGCCACAGAGGACAGTAGGGATACGCAGTATTTT.